This T cell receptor (beta chain) was recorded in a study of response to subunit inactivated influenza vaccine (dated by TCRdb to between 2018 and 2020). Concerning the study at large: To follow how T cells responded to a trivalent subunit inactivated influenza vaccine, the researchers relied on deep quantitative profiling of the T cell receptor repertoire. Findings and caveats that apply to the study as a whole: The authors proposed that each seasonal influenza vaccination may bring in only a limited number of new T cells.

Library prep was done by RT-PCR. Sequencing relied on an Illumina HiSeq 2500. The public reads were run again by TCRdb, first through fastp at Q25 and then through MiXCR, and only productive beta chains were kept. Records with the same CDR3 protein are collapsed into one entry carrying the most frequent genes and DNA. Recorded for this sample are approximately 700,000 distinct CDR3 sequences; 15% to 19% of them occurred a single time. More than 9% of the sample lies in the top ten. As encoded in the germline V gene, CDR1 is MDHEN while CDR2 is SYDVKM. Germline trimming: 3 bases from V, 8 bases from J; junction bases outside gene matches: 9. There are 15 amino acids in the CDR3, from cysteine to phenylalanine inclusive. Just CDR3 DNA is preserved here, 45 bases in frame from base 1. This clonotype was seen repeatedly, ten times or more. What this receptor recognizes is not known. The record has no base qualities; no much larger clone is one base away.

In this chain, TRBV28 is recombined with TRBJ2-1, with 8 junctional bases fitting TRBD1. The specimen comprised PBMCs from blood, sampled 12 days after vaccination. This sequence was found in a man in his forties or fifties who received an inactivated influenza vaccine. Donor details come from another sample of the same person, matched by shared clones. The nucleotide sequence is TGTGCCAGCAGTTTCGTGGCAGGGGGCGGGTATGAGCAGTTCTTC. This sequence encodes CASSFVAGGGYEQFF.